The 4 T cell receptor beta chains below were found in one sample sequenced in a study of Ad26.COV2.S vaccination and SARS-CoV-2 variants. Regarding treatment: roughly 18 received Ad26.COV2.S at low or high dose, single or two shots; about 5 received placebo; per-sample allocation not given. Sampling was performed 63 days after the first vaccine or placebo injection. The repertoire was sequenced with immunoSEQ multiplex PCR; TCRdb's copy has only in-frame clones and lacks some. Of some 460,000 clones listed, roughly nine tenths were seen once; the top ten hold more than 1.5%. The sample in question was peripheral blood, obtained in a trial of Ad26.COV2.S vaccine versus placebo. The source of these receptors is a person between 18 and 65 years old who received the Ad26.COV2.S COVID-19 vaccine or a placebo.

J is TRBJ2-7 and V is TRBV18; D uncertain. The ends were cut back, 6 bases at V and 2 bases at J, with 11 bases in the middle. The CDR3 consists of 13 residues. Germline CDR1 is KGHSH and CDR2 is LQKENI. In nucleotides, the CDR3 is TGTGCCAGCTCCGTCAGTACTACCTACGAGCAGTACTTC. Translation gives CASSVSTTYEQYF.

The V call is TRBV10-3, the J call TRBJ2-1; TRBD2 aligns across 8 bases. CDR3 length: 15 amino acids. V gave up 4 bases and J gave up 10 bases; unmatched junction bases: 12. Germline CDR1 ENHRY, CDR2 SYGVKD. The CDR3 reads CAISGVREGPREQFF. For the CDR3, the DNA is TGTGCCATCAGTGGCGTTCGGGAGGGCCCGAGGGAGCAGTTCTTC.

The chain uses TRBV19 and TRBJ2-1; a weak D match, TRBD1 (5 bases). Germline CDR1 LNHDA, CDR2 SQIVND (reference sequence). Trimming removed 2 bases from V and 4 bases from J, with 12 bases in between. The CDR3 runs to 15 residues. The CDR3 sequence is CASSIKGITYNEQFF. The CDR3 nucleotides are TGTGCCAGTAGTATAAAGGGGATTACGTACAATGAGCAGTTCTTC.

The count of this clone is one. The V gene is TRBV19, the J gene TRBJ2-7, with 10 bases identical to TRBD2. In germline, CDR1 is LNHDA, CDR2 SQIVND (reference sequence). This CDR3 is built from 14 residues. V shed 6 bases and J 7 bases; nucleotides not matched to a gene: 9. CDR3 nucleotide sequence: TGTGCCAGTAGAGGTAGGGTAGCGGGAGGTGAGCAGTACTTC. Encoded protein: CASRGRVAGGEQYF.